Below are 27 T cell receptor beta chains sequenced from a single sample in a study of CD8 T cells in ankylosing spondylitis (dated by TCRdb to about 2017). General findings and caveats noted by the study authors: Blood from ankylosing spondylitis patients appeared to be characterized by a TCR beta motif composed of eight highly homologous amino acid variants.

Which antigens these TCRs recognize remains unknown. The protocol used for the library was 5' RACE. The sequencer listed for this sample is Illumina HiSeq 2500. The public reads were quality trimmed at Q25 with fastp and then assembled into clones with MiXCR by TCRdb, keeping productive beta chains. Identical CDR3 proteins give one entry, which carries the most common genes and DNA. The sample table lists about 540,000 distinct CDR3 sequences, about 13% of them with a count of one. Of the sample, under 7.5% is held by the ten largest clones. Sequenced: blood, either unsorted or a sorted T cell fraction (not recorded which). The receptor set was obtained from a male donor with ankylosing spondylitis.

This clonotype turned up a few times. The chain combines TRBV5-5 with TRBJ1-5, with D possibly TRBD1 on 5 matching bases. Trimming took 0 bases from V and 4 from J, leaving 14 bases between them. Germline CDR1 and CDR2: SGHKS and YYEKEE (reference sequence). The CDR3 is made up of 16 amino acids. The CDR3 is CASSLGPRVVNQPQHF. The CDR3, as DNA: TGTGCCAGCAGCTTGGGACCCAGGGTTGTGAATCAGCCCCAGCATTTT.

This clonotype was detected a few times. The chain links TRBV9 to TRBJ2-3, with D possibly TRBD2 on 6 matching bases. V lost 9 bases and J 2 bases, leaving 16 bases between the germline ends. The CDR3 consists of 14 residues. The germline V gene encodes CDR1 SGDLS and CDR2 YYNGEE. CDR3 sequence (DNA): TGTGCCACCTCCCGCGGGGTCTCCACAGATACGCAGTATTTT. Its translation: CATSRGVSTDTQYF.

The rearrangement joins TRBV11-2 to TRBJ1-1; the D gene is possibly TRBD1 (5 bases). This CDR3 comprises 15 residues. The V end was cut by 4 bases, the J end by 1 base, with 13 bases between. The germline gives CDR1 SGHAT, CDR2 FQNNGV. Here the CDR3 DNA reads TGTGCCAGCAGCTCTCGACAGAGAAGGAACACTGAAGCTTTCTTT. Protein: CASSSRQRRNTEAFF.

The chain is built from TRBV12-3 or TRBV12-4 and TRBJ2-1; 14 nucleotides agree with TRBD2. The ends lost 6 bases at V and 8 bases at J; junction bases unmatched: 6. The CDR3 is 15 amino acids. CDR3 amino acids: CASRYGTSGSYEQFF. The CDR3 DNA follows: TGTGCCAGCAGATATGGGACTAGCGGGAGCTATGAGCAGTTCTTC.

At least ten counts were recorded for this clonotype. The chain links TRBV5-1 to TRBJ2-6; D is undetermined. V was cut by 0 bases and J by 0 bases, with 10 bases left in between. The germline gives CDR1 SGHRS, CDR2 YFSETQ. This CDR3 has 17 residues. In DNA form, the CDR3 reads TGCGCCAGCAGCTTGGTTTTTGGTAGCTCTGGGGCCAACGTCCTGACTTTC. It translates to CASSLVFGSSGANVLTF.

This chain links TRBV27 with TRBJ2-7; D may correspond to TRBD1 or TRBD2 (5 bases each). This CDR3 is built from 16 residues. The V end lost 5 bases, the J end lost 2 bases, and 19 bases lay between the germline ends. Germline-derived CDR1 and CDR2 are MNHEY and SMNVEV (reference sequence). The CDR3 protein is CASSPRRSGAAYEQYF. The DNA for the CDR3 is TGTGCCAGCAGTCCACGGAGGTCTGGGGCAGCCTACGAGCAGTACTTC.

This clonotype was seen many times. The CDR3 reads CASSLNSYTDTQYF. CDR3 coding DNA: TGTGCCAGCAGTTTAAACTCCTACACAGATACGCAGTATTTT. The chain recombines TRBV12-3 or TRBV12-4 with TRBJ2-3; unclear D gene. Trimming removed 2 bases at V and 2 bases at J, with 8 bases between. The CDR3 is 14 residues long.

This rearrangement joins TRBV3-1 to TRBJ2-1, with 8 bases lining up with TRBD2. Per germline, CDR1 LGHDT and CDR2 YNNKEL (reference sequence). V lost 3 bases, J lost 3 bases, and 16 bases stayed unmatched. The CDR3 is 19 amino acids. The CDR3 DNA sequence: TGTGCCAGCAGCCAGGTGCCGGGAGGGCGGGTGAGCGTCTACAATGAGCAGTTCTTC. Translation: CASSQVPGGRVSVYNEQFF.

V usage is TRBV11-2 and J usage is TRBJ2-1; either TRBD1 or TRBD2 may supply D (5 bases each). V gave up 5 bases and J gave up 4 bases, with 15 bases separating them. Germline loops: CDR1 SGHAT, CDR2 FQNNGV. The CDR3 covers 15 residues. CDR3 in amino acids: CASSPLGVIYNEQFF. The CDR3 bases are TGTGCCAGCAGCCCCCTGGGGGTTATATACAATGAGCAGTTCTTC.

In this sample, this clonotype turned up many times. This chain connects TRBV12-3 or TRBV12-4 to TRBJ1-1; D remains unclear. This CDR3 is 14 amino acids long. The germline V and J ends were trimmed by 3 bases and 5 bases, with 13 bases remaining between them. CDR3 sequence (DNA): TGTGCCAGCAGTTTTTCCCCGGTTGGGACTGAAGCTTTCTTT. Translation: CASSFSPVGTEAFF.

This clonotype has only a few counts. This chain joins TRBV18 and TRBJ2-6; D remains ambiguous. The V and J ends lost 0 bases and 2 bases respectively, with 11 bases between them. In germline, CDR1 is KGHSH, CDR2 LQKENI. The CDR3 extends over 17 amino acids. DNA of the CDR3: TGTGCCAGCTCACCACCACGAAAATCCACTGGGGCCAACGTCCTGACTTTC. Its translation: CASSPPRKSTGANVLTF.

The chain is built from TRBV3-1 and TRBJ2-7, with a weak D call TRBD1 (7 bases). The CDR3 covers 14 residues. Trimming pared 3 bases from V and 6 bases from J, leaving 15 bases between. The germline gives CDR1 LGHDT, CDR2 YNNKEL (reference sequence). CDR3 DNA sequence: TGTGCCAGCAGCCACAGGGGGAGGTCCGCCGAGCAGTACGTC. It codes for CASSHRGRSAEQYV.

The V and J genes are TRBV29-1 and TRBJ2-3, with D maybe TRBD2 (6 bases). With 5 bases removed from V and 2 bases from J, the gap between germline ends came to 17 bases. Germline V gene data show CDR1 as SQVTM and CDR2 as ANQGSEA. The CDR3 is made up of 15 amino acids. Here the CDR3 DNA reads TGCAGCGTTATGTCTAGCGCTACTATCACAGATACGCAGTATTTT. It is translated as CSVMSSATITDTQYF.

The sample holds a few counts of this clonotype. In DNA form, the CDR3 reads TGTGCCAGCAGTGAGGGTAGCAGCCTCTATGGCTACACCTTC. Translating it yields CASSEGSSLYGYTF. The chain combines TRBV2 with TRBJ1-2, with no clear D. The CDR3 runs 14 residues. Germline V gene sequence: CDR1 SNHLY, CDR2 FYNNEI. V lost 3 bases and J 4 bases, leaving 12 bases between the germline ends.

This clonotype was recorded many times. The rearrangement links TRBV5-1 to TRBJ2-7, with a tentative D call TRBD1 (5 bases). The germline V gene encodes CDR1 SGHRS and CDR2 YFSETQ. Trimming stripped 5 bases from V and 4 bases from J, with 13 bases between. There are 13 residues in the CDR3. The CDR3 sequence is CASSLQGLYEQYF. In DNA, the CDR3 is TGCGCCAGCAGTCTCCAGGGATTATACGAGCAGTACTTC.

This clonotype showed up many times. The chain joins TRBV20-1 to TRBJ2-7; 8 nucleotides agree with TRBD2. The CDR3 is 13 residues long. The V segment lost 7 bases and the J segment 0 bases; nucleotides outside the gene matches: 5. Germline V gene lookup returns CDR1 DFQATT and CDR2 SNEGSKA (reference sequence). The chain's CDR3 is CSVSSGSSYEQYF. In DNA, the CDR3 is TGCAGTGTGTCAAGCGGGAGCTCCTACGAGCAGTACTTC.

This clonotype was detected many times. This rearrangement joins TRBV5-1 to TRBJ2-7; TRBD1 aligns across 8 bases. V gave up 7 bases and J gave up 4 bases; unmatched junction bases: 13. The CDR3 is 15 amino acids. Germline V lookup: CDR1 SGHRS, CDR2 YFSETQ. CDR3 DNA sequence: TGCGCCAGCCATCTAAGCCCGGACAGGGTTTACGAGCAGTACTTC. Amino acids: CASHLSPDRVYEQYF.

In its sample, this clonotype was seen many times. The rearrangement links TRBV5-1 to TRBJ2-7; possible D gene TRBD2, 6 bases. V was cut by 0 bases and J by 0 bases, with 10 bases left in between. The CDR3 runs 15 residues. Germline-derived CDR1 and CDR2 are SGHRS and YFSETQ. CDR3 protein: CASSLGGGNSYEQYF. The CDR3 DNA is TGCGCCAGCAGCTTGGGAGGAGGGAACTCCTACGAGCAGTACTTC.

At least ten counts were recorded for this clonotype. This sequence joins TRBV12-3 or TRBV12-4 and TRBJ2-3; D is tentatively TRBD1 or TRBD2 (7 bases each). Trimming shortened V by 7 bases and J by 1 base, and 24 bases separated the two germline ends. The length of the CDR3 is 18 residues. Here the CDR3 reads CASIHIGAAGGGTDTQYF. The CDR3 DNA follows: TGTGCCAGCATTCACATCGGGGCGGCAGGGGGGGGCACAGATACGCAGTATTTT.

This clonotype occurred many times. This rearrangement joins TRBV5-4 to TRBJ2-1; D tentatively fits TRBD1 or TRBD2 (6 bases each). The germline gives CDR1 SGHNT, CDR2 YYREEE (reference sequence). This CDR3 is built from 15 residues. The V end was cut by 4 bases, the J end by 4 bases, with 15 bases between. The CDR3 loop is CASSLRQAGYNEQFF. CDR3 nucleotides: TGTGCCAGCAGCCTCAGACAGGCGGGGTACAATGAGCAGTTCTTC.

In this sample, this clonotype turned up many times. The chain employs TRBV12-3 or TRBV12-4 and TRBJ2-5, with 9 nucleotides matching TRBD2. The CDR3 consists of 13 residues. Trimming removed 3 bases from V and 9 bases from J; junction bases left unmatched: 5. The CDR3 loop is CASSFGTSSSQYF. CDR3 DNA sequence: TGTGCCAGCAGTTTCGGGACTAGCAGTTCCCAGTACTTC.

J is TRBJ1-2 and V is TRBV12-3 or TRBV12-4; D remains ambiguous. Trimming shortened V by 6 bases and J by 3 bases, and 14 bases separated the two germline ends. The CDR3 runs 14 residues. CDR3 DNA sequence: TGTGCCAGCAGGGGAGCCGGGAGCTACTATGGCTACACCTTC. Its translation: CASRGAGSYYGYTF.

This clonotype came up many times. The chain carries TRBV20-1 and TRBJ2-1, with D possibly TRBD1 on 6 matching bases. The CDR3 covers 13 residues. The germline V gene has CDR1 DFQATT and CDR2 SNEGSKA (reference sequence). V was pared by 6 bases and J by 4 bases, with 13 bases between. The CDR3: CSARDTQYNEQFF. In nucleotides, the CDR3 is TGCAGTGCCAGGGACACCCAATACAATGAGCAGTTCTTC.

This clonotype was found many times. The rearrangement links TRBV11-2 to TRBJ2-7, with D hard to call. This CDR3 region has 11 residues. V shed 5 bases and J shed 3 bases, with 5 bases lying between them. Germline values: CDR1 SGHAT, CDR2 FQNNGV. In DNA form, the CDR3 reads TGTGCCAGCAGCCAGTACTACGAGCAGTACTTC. Its protein product is CASSQYYEQYF.

This clonotype was observed at least ten times. V and J are TRBV28 and TRBJ2-3; 11 bases align to TRBD1. Germline trimming cut 9 bases from V and 5 bases from J; bases unmatched to any gene: 13. Germline CDR1 is MDHEN and CDR2 is SYDVKM. This CDR3 is 16 amino acids long. CDR3 DNA sequence: TGTGCCAGTTCCGACCTTGGACAGGGGGCGAAAGATACGCAGTATTTT. The encoded protein is CASSDLGQGAKDTQYF.

In its sample, this clonotype was seen many times. The chain is built from TRBV20-1 and TRBJ1-5; the D gene is possibly TRBD1 (5 bases). V was shortened by 3 bases and J by 3 bases, with 12 bases between the two germline ends. CDR3 length equals 14 residues. CDR1 and CDR2 (germline): DFQATT, SNEGSKA (reference sequence). CDR3: CSASLAGINQPQHF. DNA of the CDR3: TGCAGTGCTAGTTTAGCAGGGATCAATCAGCCCCAGCATTTT.

This chain connects TRBV20-1 to TRBJ1-3; D might be TRBD1 (5 bases). This CDR3 is built from 16 residues. The V end lost 3 bases, the J end lost 0 bases, and 15 bases lay between the germline ends. CDR1 and CDR2 from the germline V gene are DFQATT and SNEGSKA (reference sequence). CDR3 loop: CSASGGRRNSGNTIYF. Written as DNA, the CDR3 is TGCAGTGCTAGTGGGGGACGGAGAAACTCTGGAAACACCATATATTTT.